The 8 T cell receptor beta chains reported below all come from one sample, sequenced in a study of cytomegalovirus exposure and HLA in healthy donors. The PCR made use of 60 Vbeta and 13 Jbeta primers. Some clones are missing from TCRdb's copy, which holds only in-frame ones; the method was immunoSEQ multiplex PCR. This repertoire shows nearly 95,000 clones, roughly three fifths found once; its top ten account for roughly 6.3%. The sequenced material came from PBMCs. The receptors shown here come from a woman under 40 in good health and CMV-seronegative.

The CDR3 reads CASSDRYEQYF. The DNA of the CDR3 is TGTGCCAGTAGTGACAGATACGAGCAGTACTTC. This chain connects TRBV19 to TRBJ2-7, with a weak D call TRBD1 (5 bases). The CDR3 runs to 11 residues. V lost 5 bases and J lost 4, with 6 bases in between. Germline V gene data show CDR1 as LNHDA and CDR2 as SQIVND (reference sequence).

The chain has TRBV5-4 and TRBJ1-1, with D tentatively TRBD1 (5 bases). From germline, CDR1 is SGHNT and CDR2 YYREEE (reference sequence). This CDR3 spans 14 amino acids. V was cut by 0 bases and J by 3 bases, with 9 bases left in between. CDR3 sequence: CASSLGQGYTEAFF. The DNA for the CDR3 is TGTGCCAGCAGCTTGGGGCAGGGCTACACTGAAGCTTTCTTT. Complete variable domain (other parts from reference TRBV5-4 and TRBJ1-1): ETGVTQSPTHLIKTRGQQVTLRCSSQSGHNTVSWYQQALGQGPQFIFQYYREEENGRGNFPPRFSGLQFPNYSSELNVNALELDDSALYLCASSLGQGYTEAFFGQGTRLTVV.

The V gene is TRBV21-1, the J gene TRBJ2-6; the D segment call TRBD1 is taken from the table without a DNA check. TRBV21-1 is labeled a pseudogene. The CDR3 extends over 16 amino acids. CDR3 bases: TGTGCCAGCAGCGAAGAAGACAGGGCTGGGGCCAACGTCCTGACTTTC. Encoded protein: CASSEEDRAGANVLTF.

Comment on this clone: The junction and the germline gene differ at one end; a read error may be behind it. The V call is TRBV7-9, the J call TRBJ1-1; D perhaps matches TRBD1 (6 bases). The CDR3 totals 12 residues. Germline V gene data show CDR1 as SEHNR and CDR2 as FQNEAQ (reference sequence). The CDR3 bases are TGTTCCAGCAGCTCACAGGGCACTGAAGCTTTCTTT. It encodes CSSSSQGTEAFF. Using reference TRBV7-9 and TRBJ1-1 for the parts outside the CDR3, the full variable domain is DTGVSQNPRHKITKRGQNVTFRCDPISEHNRLYWYRQTLGQGPEFLTYFQNEAQLEKSRLLSDRFSAERPKGSFSTLEIQRTEQGDSAMYLCSSSSQGTEAFFGQGTRLTVV.

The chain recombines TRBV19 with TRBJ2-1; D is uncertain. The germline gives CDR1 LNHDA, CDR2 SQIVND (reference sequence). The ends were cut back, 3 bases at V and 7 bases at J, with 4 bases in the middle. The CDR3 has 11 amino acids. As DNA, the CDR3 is TGTGCCAGTAGTATGAGAAATGAGCAGTTCTTC. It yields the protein CASSMRNEQFF.

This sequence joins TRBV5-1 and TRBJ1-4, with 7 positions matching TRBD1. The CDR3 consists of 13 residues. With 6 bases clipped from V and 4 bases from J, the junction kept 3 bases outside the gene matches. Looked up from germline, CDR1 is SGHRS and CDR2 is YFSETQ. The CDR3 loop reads CASMGQSNEKLFF. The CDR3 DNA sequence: TGCGCCAGCATGGGACAGAGTAATGAAAAACTGTTTTTT.

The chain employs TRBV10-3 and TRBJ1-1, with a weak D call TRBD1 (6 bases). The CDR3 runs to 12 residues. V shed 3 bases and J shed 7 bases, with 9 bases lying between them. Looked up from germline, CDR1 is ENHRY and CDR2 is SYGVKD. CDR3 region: CAISDRGLEAFF. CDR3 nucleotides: TGTGCCATCAGTGACAGGGGTCTTGAAGCTTTCTTT.

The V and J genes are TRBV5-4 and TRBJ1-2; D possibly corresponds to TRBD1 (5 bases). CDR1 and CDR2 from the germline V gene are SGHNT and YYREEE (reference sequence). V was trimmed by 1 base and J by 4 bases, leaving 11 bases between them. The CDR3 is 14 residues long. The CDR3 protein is CASSLMEGIYGYTF. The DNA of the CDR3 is TGTGCCAGCAGCTTGATGGAGGGGATCTATGGCTACACCTTC.